The clone carrying this T cell receptor beta chain was seen at least ten times. Its antigen is currently unknown. TCRdb passed the 5' RACE reads through MiXCR, listing each CDR3 protein once. The profile shows about 55,000 distinct CDR3 sequences, over 7.5% of them singletons. Germline CDR1 and CDR2: SGHTA and FQGNSA. The V and J ends lost 2 bases and 1 base, in that order; junction bases with no gene match: 4. This CDR3 spans 15 amino acids. The data originate from a study of T-cell memory formation after mild COVID-19. Whole-study context: TCR clusters showed largely donor specificity. Findings of the study overall: There was no confirmation that second-wave clones peaking on day 37 were SARS-CoV-2 specific.

V usage is TRBV7-2 and J usage is TRBJ2-7, with 8 bases matching TRBD2. This TCR was sampled from a man younger than 30 who had mild COVID-19 (a few samples of this study predate the infection). Cell type and time point are not known. Source material: PBMCs or a T cell subset sorted from them (not recorded which). The CDR3 sequence: CASSLRASGSYEQYF. CDR3 coding DNA: TGTGCCAGCAGCTTAAGGGCTAGCGGGTCCTACGAGCAGTACTTC. Looking up the rest from reference TRBV7-2 and TRBJ2-7 gives the full variable domain: GAGVSQSPSNKVTEKGKDVELRCDPISGHTALYWYRQSLGQGLEFLIYFQGNSAPDKSGLPSDRFSAERTGGSVSTLTIQRTQQEDSAVYLCASSLRASGSYEQYFGPGTRLTVT.